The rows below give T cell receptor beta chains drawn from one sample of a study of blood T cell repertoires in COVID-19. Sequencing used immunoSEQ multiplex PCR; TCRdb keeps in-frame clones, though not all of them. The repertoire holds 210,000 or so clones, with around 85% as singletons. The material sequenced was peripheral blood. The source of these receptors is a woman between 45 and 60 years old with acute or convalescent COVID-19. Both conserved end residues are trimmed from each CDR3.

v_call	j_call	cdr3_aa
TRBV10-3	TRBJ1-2	AISVGDRGFYGYT
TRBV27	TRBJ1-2	ASSLGQAYGYT
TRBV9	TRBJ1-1	ASSVDEMNTEAF
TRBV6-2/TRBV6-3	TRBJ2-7	ASSFPTYEQY
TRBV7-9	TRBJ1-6	ASSLGAVNSPLH
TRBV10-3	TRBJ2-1	AISERSGGDNEQF
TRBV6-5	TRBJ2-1	ASRGTADNEQF
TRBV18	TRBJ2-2	ASSPAQGITGELF
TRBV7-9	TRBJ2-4	ASSSRTGGAKNIQY
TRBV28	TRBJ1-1	ASLGQGVTEAF
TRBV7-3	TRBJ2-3	ASSLSSGVTDTQY
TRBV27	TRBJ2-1	ASSRLAGVGDEQF
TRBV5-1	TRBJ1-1	ASSLDRGANTEAF
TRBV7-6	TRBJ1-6	ASSLDSNSPLH
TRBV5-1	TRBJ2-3	ASSLEPGVVADTQY
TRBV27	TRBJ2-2	ASSSGGLAGPTGHTGELF
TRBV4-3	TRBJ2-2	ASSQALTEPTGELF
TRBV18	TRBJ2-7	ASSPPGLAGGGSYEQY
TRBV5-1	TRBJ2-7	ASSLAASGSMGYEQY
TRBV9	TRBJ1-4	ASSEGVGRLMTTNEKLF
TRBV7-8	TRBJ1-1	ASSARGRTEAF